The rows below give T cell receptor beta chains drawn from one sample of a study of cytomegalovirus exposure and HLA in healthy donors. Only in-frame clones appear in the TCRdb table, and some are missing; sequencing was by immunoSEQ multiplex PCR. The table shows 200,000 to 250,000 clones, with approximately 82% occurring only once. The sample comprised PBMCs. The receptors come from a male donor in good health and CMV-seronegative. Both conserved end residues are trimmed from each CDR3. A D gene is named only where the DNA matches it firmly. Size values are once, few and many counts, or a class for expanded clones, and some rows have none.

TRBD2,TRBV19,TRBJ2-7,NA,ASKTFGTSGSDEQY
TRBD2,TRBV5-1,TRBJ2-3,NA,ASSLGLAGGTDTQY
TRBD2,TRBV7-9,TRBJ2-1,few,ASSLTSVYNEQF
NA,TRBV5-3,TRBJ2-7,NA,ARSWGERFAYEQY
TRBD1,TRBV4-1,TRBJ1-2,NA,ASSQDEGTGVIGYT
TRBD1,TRBV5-6,TRBJ2-7,NA,ASSLGTGVHEQY
NA,TRBV14,TRBJ1-1,NA,ASSRETSASEAF
TRBD2,TRBV28,TRBJ2-3,NA,ASSRLAGEDTQY
TRBD2,TRBV5-1,TRBJ2-3,NA,ASSSAGTSGSDTQY
NA,TRBV9,TRBJ1-2,NA,ASSTPAGSRGYT
TRBD2,TRBV11-2,TRBJ2-1,once,ASSLQLAGGNEQF
TRBD1,TRBV5-1,TRBJ1-2,NA,ASGGQGNYGYT
NA,TRBV2,TRBJ2-7,NA,AGRQSYEQY
NA,TRBV29-1,TRBJ2-5,once,SVEATLAETQY
NA,TRBV19,TRBJ2-2,few,ASSTTGVNTGELF
TRBD1,TRBV5-1,TRBJ1-2,few,ASRPGTGVDYGYT
NA,TRBV5-1,TRBJ2-3,few,ASSLSGFTDTQY
NA,TRBV29-1,TRBJ1-3,NA,SGGHSGNTIY
NA,TRBV5-1,TRBJ2-7,NA,ASSFQDSSGQY
TRBD2,TRBV18,TRBJ2-2,NA,ASSPLQLAPANTGELF
TRBD2,TRBV27,TRBJ2-1,NA,ASSLSGTSGRNEQF
NA,TRBV4-1,TRBJ2-7,few,ASSQGIQGYEQY
NA,TRBV19,TRBJ2-7,NA,ASSITGQGEQY
NA,TRBV10-3,TRBJ2-7,NA,AISESDRTYEQY
TRBD1,TRBV7-9,TRBJ1-2,NA,ASSDRTGSNYGYT
NA,TRBV5-4,TRBJ2-2,NA,ASSLAAGNTGELF
NA,TRBV6-5,TRBJ1-1,NA,ASSWRTIGLNTEAF
NA,TRBV6-1,TRBJ1-2,NA,ASSPGAYGYT
TRBD2,TRBV5-6,TRBJ2-5,NA,ASSSYSGRTQETQY
TRBD2,TRBV2,TRBJ2-7,NA,ASSPGLAGEDSYEQY
NA,TRBV28,TRBJ1-4,few,ASSQLYRVSEKLF
NA,TRBV2,TRBJ1-2,NA,ASRLGGGGYGYT
TRBD1,TRBV6-1,TRBJ2-5,NA,ASSETPTGGWETQY
TRBD2,TRBV5-1,TRBJ2-7,NA,ASSLSSGRASREQY
TRBD1,TRBV27,TRBJ1-1,NA,ASSLSGTANTEAF
TRBD2,TRBV9,TRBJ2-2,NA,ASSVALAGGAGELF
TRBD2,TRBV10-1,TRBJ2-1,NA,ASSEGLAGAYNEQF
TRBD1,TRBV5-6,TRBJ2-7,once,ASSLARRQGRIEQY
TRBD1,TRBV18,TRBJ1-1,NA,ASSPGQGTEAF
NA,TRBV2,TRBJ2-3,NA,ASSEGQGLYTQY
NA,TRBV11-3,TRBJ2-2,NA,ASSLGGTGELF
TRBD1,TRBV15,TRBJ2-1,NA,ATSRDDSYGRGLKGEQF
NA,TRBV20-1,TRBJ1-1,NA,SASQGGEAF
TRBD2,TRBV7-3,TRBJ2-5,NA,ASSLAGGTMETQY
TRBD2,TRBV4-2,TRBJ2-3,once,ASSQDLQRGGQY
TRBD1,TRBV6-6,TRBJ2-7,NA,ASSPTGQPLSSEQY
NA,TRBV6-6,TRBJ1-2,NA,ASSYANNYGYT
NA,TRBV13,TRBJ2-3,NA,ASSREYHTDTQY
TRBD1,TRBV11-2,TRBJ1-1,NA,ASSPRDRGSMNTEAF
TRBD1,TRBV7-9,TRBJ2-3,NA,ASSFWTGAMDSTDTQY
NA,TRBV5-1,TRBJ1-2,NA,ASSLGHYGYT
NA,TRBV5-4,TRBJ1-1,NA,ASSLARQANEAF